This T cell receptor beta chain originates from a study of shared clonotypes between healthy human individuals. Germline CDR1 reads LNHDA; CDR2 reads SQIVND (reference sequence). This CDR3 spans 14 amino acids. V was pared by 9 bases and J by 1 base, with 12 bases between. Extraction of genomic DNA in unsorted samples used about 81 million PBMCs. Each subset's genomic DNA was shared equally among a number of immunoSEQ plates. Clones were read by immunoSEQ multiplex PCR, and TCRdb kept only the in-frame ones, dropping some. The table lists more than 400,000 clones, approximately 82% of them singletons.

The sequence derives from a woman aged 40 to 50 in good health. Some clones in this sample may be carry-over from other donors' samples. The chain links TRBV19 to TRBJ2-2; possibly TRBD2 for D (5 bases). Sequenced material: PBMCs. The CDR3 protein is CASRGIRNTGELFF. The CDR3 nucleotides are TGTGCCAGCCGAGGGATTCGGAACACCGGGGAGCTGTTTTTT.